This passage covers 27 T cell receptor beta chains from one sample sequenced in a study of blood T cell repertoires in COVID-19. The repertoire was sequenced with immunoSEQ multiplex PCR; TCRdb's copy has only in-frame clones and lacks some. The sample has just over 75,000 clones; approximately 84% are singletons. What was sequenced was peripheral blood. The source is a man in his 60s with active or convalescent COVID-19.

CDR3 region: CATSRNRDRGNEQYF. The CDR3 DNA reads as TGTGCCACCAGCAGAAACCGGGACAGGGGTAACGAGCAGTACTTC. The chain joins TRBV15 to TRBJ2-7, with 10 bases that match TRBD1. The V gene end was trimmed by 2 bases and the J gene end by 5 bases; junction bases not matched to a gene: 6. This CDR3 region has 15 residues. CDR1 and CDR2 (germline): LNHNV, YYDKDF (reference sequence).

The V gene is TRBV9, the J gene TRBJ2-7; 13 positions agree with TRBD2. Germline values: CDR1 SGDLS, CDR2 YYNGEE. CDR3 size: 16 residues. The ends lost 0 bases at V and 5 bases at J; junction bases unmatched: 5. The CDR3 region is CASSVGLAGGFDEQYF. The CDR3 DNA reads as TGTGCCAGCAGCGTAGGACTAGCGGGGGGTTTCGACGAGCAGTACTTC.

The chain uses TRBV9 and TRBJ2-3; TRBD2 matches 12 bases. Trimming at V came to 2 bases and at J to 3 bases, leaving 13 bases not matched to a gene. The germline V gene has CDR1 SGDLS and CDR2 YYNGEE. This CDR3 is 19 amino acids long. This CDR3 reads CASSVDLAGGYRRTDTQYF. The CDR3 coding sequence is TGTGCCAGCAGCGTCGACCTAGCGGGGGGGTATCGAAGGACAGATACGCAGTATTTT.

V usage is TRBV19 and J usage is TRBJ1-2; tentatively, D is TRBD1 (5 bases). The V end lost 3 bases, the J end lost 7 bases, and 12 bases lay between the germline ends. The CDR3 spans 13 residues. CDR1 and CDR2 from the germline V gene are LNHDA and SQIVND (reference sequence). The CDR3 region has the DNA TGTGCCAGTAGTATCCAGACAGCCTCTGGCTACACCTTC. The encoded protein is CASSIQTASGYTF.

The chain couples TRBV27 to TRBJ2-7; the D gene is possibly TRBD2 (5 bases). This CDR3 has 11 amino acids. The V gene lost 5 bases and the J gene lost 7 bases, with 9 bases spanning the gap. Germline V gene data show CDR1 as MNHEY and CDR2 as SMNVEV (reference sequence). The CDR3 DNA is TGTGCCAGCAGTAGCGGACTGGAGCAGTACTTC. It codes for CASSSGLEQYF.

The V call is TRBV6-6, the J call TRBJ2-1; the match to TRBD2 covers 7 bases. The germline CDR1 and CDR2 sequences are MNHNY and SVGAGI (reference sequence). The CDR3 sequence is 14 residues long. V lost 6 bases and J lost 0; bases outside the gene matches: 2. CDR3 region: CASRRTSSYNEQFF. The CDR3 DNA follows: TGTGCCAGCAGAAGGACTAGCTCCTACAATGAGCAGTTCTTC.

The rearrangement uses TRBV7-2 and TRBJ2-1; 11 nucleotides match TRBD2. Per germline, CDR1 SGHTA and CDR2 FQGNSA. The CDR3 consists of 18 residues. V shed 2 bases, J shed 2 bases, and the junction held 8 bases outside the gene matches. In nucleotides, the CDR3 is TGTGCCAGCAGCTTAAGTAGCGGGGGGGCCCGGCCCTACAATGAGCAGTTCTTC. The encoded protein is CASSLSSGGARPYNEQFF. The whole variable domain, filled in from reference TRBV7-2 and TRBJ2-1, reads GAGVSQSPSNKVTEKGKDVELRCDPISGHTALYWYRQSLGQGLEFLIYFQGNSAPDKSGLPSDRFSAERTGGSVSTLTIQRTQQEDSAVYLCASSLSSGGARPYNEQFFGPGTRLTVL.

This rearrangement joins TRBV24-1 to TRBJ2-1; possibly TRBD1 for D (5 bases). V lost 4 bases, J lost 3 bases, and 15 bases lay in between. In germline, CDR1 is KGHDR, CDR2 SFDVKD. This CDR3 has 16 amino acids. This chain's CDR3 is CATSDQTNTGYNEQFF. In DNA form, the CDR3 reads TGTGCCACCAGTGACCAAACTAATACAGGCTACAATGAGCAGTTCTTC.

This sequence joins TRBV9 and TRBJ1-1; the match to TRBD1 covers 7 bases. In germline, CDR1 is SGDLS, CDR2 YYNGEE. V lost 7 bases and J lost 2; bases outside the gene matches: 5. The CDR3 runs 13 residues. The CDR3 region is CASGGQLNTEAFF. DNA for the CDR3: TGTGCCAGCGGGGGACAGCTTAACACTGAAGCTTTCTTT. Full variable domain (remainder filled in from reference TRBV9 and TRBJ1-1): DSGVTQTPKHLITATGQRVTLRCSPRSGDLSVYWYQQSLDQGLQFLIQYYNGEERAKGNILERFSAQQFPDLHSELNLSSLELGDSALYFCASGGQLNTEAFFGQGTRLTVV.

The chain has TRBV30 and TRBJ1-3; no reliable D call. Germline-derived CDR1 and CDR2 are GTSNPN and SVGIG (reference sequence). This CDR3 region has 15 residues. The V and J ends lost 0 bases and 4 bases respectively, with 13 bases between them. The CDR3 region has the DNA TGTGCCTGGAGTGTAGGAAGCCCCAGGGGAAACACCATATATTTT. The encoded protein is CAWSVGSPRGNTIYF.

V gene TRBV2 combines with J gene TRBJ1-1; D perhaps matches TRBD1 (5 bases). From germline, CDR1 is SNHLY and CDR2 FYNNEI. The CDR3 has 13 amino acids. V was shortened by 7 bases and J by 1 base, with 10 bases between the two germline ends. The CDR3 sequence: CASISTGNTEAFF. The CDR3 nucleotides are TGTGCCAGCATCTCAACAGGGAACACTGAAGCTTTCTTT.

V and J are TRBV7-2 and TRBJ2-2, with TRBD2 identical over 10 bases. The CDR3 length is 15 residues. Looked up from germline, CDR1 is SGHTA and CDR2 is FQGNSA. Losses at the gene ends were 2 bases for V and 6 bases for J; bases not matched to a gene: 3. CDR3 protein: CASSLKLAGPGELFF. The CDR3, as DNA: TGTGCCAGCAGCTTAAAACTAGCGGGGCCCGGGGAGCTGTTTTTT.

This rearrangement joins TRBV11-2 to TRBJ1-6, with D possibly matching TRBD1 (6 bases). The CDR3 loop spans 15 amino acids. Per the germline V gene, CDR1 is SGHAT and CDR2 is FQNNGV. V was clipped by 5 bases and J by 8 bases, with 16 bases between them. CDR3 sequence: CASSDGQLVYSPLHF. In DNA, the CDR3 is TGTGCCAGCAGCGACGGACAGCTGGTTTATTCACCCCTCCACTTT.

The rearrangement uses TRBV7-9 and TRBJ2-5; D might be TRBD1 (5 bases). There are 12 residues in the CDR3. Per germline, CDR1 SEHNR and CDR2 FQNEAQ (reference sequence). Trimming stripped 3 bases from V and 5 bases from J, with 7 bases between. The CDR3 nucleotides read TGTGCCAGCAGCTTTACAGGCGAGACCCAGTACTTC. It specifies CASSFTGETQYF.

The chain uses TRBV29-1 and TRBJ1-1; D not certain. The CDR3 is 13 residues long. Germline V lookup: CDR1 SQVTM, CDR2 ANQGSEA. Trimming left V 6 bases short and J 1 base short, with 12 bases between. CDR3 sequence (DNA): TGCAGCGTCCAAGGAGTGGAGAACACTGAAGCTTTCTTT. Its translation: CSVQGVENTEAFF. Drawing the rest from reference TRBV29-1 and TRBJ1-1, the complete variable domain is SAVISQKPSRDICQRGTSLTIQCQVDSQVTMMFWYRQQPGQSLTLIATANQGSEATYESGFVIDKFPISRPNLTFSTLTVSNMSPEDSSIYLCSVQGVENTEAFFGQGTRLTVV.

The chain recombines TRBV3-1 (or the pseudogene TRBV3-2) with TRBJ2-2, with D perhaps TRBD2 (5 bases). Trimming shortened V by 2 bases and J by 1 base, and 11 bases separated the two germline ends. This CDR3 has 16 residues. Per the germline V gene, CDR1 is LGHDT and CDR2 is YNNKEL (reference sequence). This chain's CDR3 is CASSQPFRGNTGELFF. Here the CDR3 DNA reads TGTGCCAGCAGCCAACCGTTTCGGGGGAACACCGGGGAGCTGTTTTTT.

The V call is TRBV29-1, the J call TRBJ2-6, with 8 bases lining up with TRBD1. Germline V gives CDR1 SQVTM, CDR2 ANQGSEA. This CDR3 is 16 amino acids long. Germline trimming cut 1 base from V and 4 bases from J; bases unmatched to any gene: 6. The CDR3 DNA follows: TGCAGCGTTGAAGGGACAGGGTTCTCAGGGGCCAACGTCCTGACTTTC. Protein product: CSVEGTGFSGANVLTF. The complete variable domain, with remaining parts taken from reference TRBV29-1 and TRBJ2-6, reads SAVISQKPSRDICQRGTSLTIQCQVDSQVTMMFWYRQQPGQSLTLIATANQGSEATYESGFVIDKFPISRPNLTFSTLTVSNMSPEDSSIYLCSVEGTGFSGANVLTFGAGSRLTVL.

The J gene is TRBJ1-6, the V gene TRBV2, with 9 bases lining up with TRBD1. The trim removed 5 bases at V and 3 bases at J, leaving 5 bases unmatched. The germline V gene has CDR1 SNHLY and CDR2 FYNNEI. The CDR3 is 16 amino acids. CDR3: CASSRQGGHYNSPLHF. CDR3 in DNA: TGTGCCAGCAGTCGACAGGGGGGGCACTATAATTCACCCCTCCACTTT.

The J gene is TRBJ2-3, the V gene TRBV12-3 or TRBV12-4; no clear D. V was pared by 3 bases and J by 2 bases, with 3 bases between. This CDR3 is 12 amino acids long. The DNA for the CDR3 is TGTGCCAGCAGTTTTTACACAGATACGCAGTATTTT. This translates into CASSFYTDTQYF.

This clone showed up just a few times. The chain uses TRBV18 and TRBJ2-7; 9 bases align to TRBD2. After removal of 6 bases from V and 5 bases from J, the junction contained 8 bases not matched to a gene. The CDR3 has 14 amino acids. CDR1 and CDR2 (germline): KGHSH, LQKENI. CDR3 protein: CASSTGLAGNEQYF. The DNA of the CDR3 is TGTGCCAGCTCCACCGGTCTAGCGGGGAACGAGCAGTACTTC.

This chain joins TRBV7-9 and TRBJ2-5; TRBD2 might be the D (5 bases). Per the germline V gene, CDR1 is SEHNR and CDR2 is FQNEAQ (reference sequence). The length of the CDR3 is 15 residues. V was shortened by 4 bases and J by 4 bases, with 16 bases between the two germline ends. The DNA for the CDR3 is TGTGCCAGCAGCTCGGGAACCTCCAAGGGAGAGACCCAGTACTTC. Translated: CASSSGTSKGETQYF.

The rearrangement uses TRBV3-1 (or the pseudogene TRBV3-2) and TRBJ2-4; D is unclear. The germline V gene encodes CDR1 LGHDT and CDR2 YNNKEL (reference sequence). The CDR3 extends over 13 amino acids. Between the trimmed V and J ends, which lost 4 bases and 5 bases, there was a span of 9 bases. CDR3 loop: CASSPPNQNIQYF. CDR3 in DNA: TGTGCCAGCAGCCCGCCTAATCAAAACATTCAGTACTTC.

CDR3: CASSPAGRTEAFF. The DNA for the CDR3 is TGTGCCAGCAGCCCTGCAGGGCGGACAGAAGCTTTCTTT. The chain employs TRBV11-2 and TRBJ1-1; a possible D gene is TRBD1 (5 bases). Germline V gives CDR1 SGHAT, CDR2 FQNNGV. The ends were cut back, 5 bases at V and 8 bases at J, with 15 bases in the middle. The CDR3 runs 13 residues.

The genes are TRBV6-5 and TRBJ1-2; no clear D gene. Looked up from germline, CDR1 is MNHEY and CDR2 is SVGAGI. V lost 5 bases to trimming and J lost 6 bases, with 13 bases between them. The CDR3 contains 13 residues. CDR3 loop: CASSLAATDGYTF. CDR3 sequence (DNA): TGTGCCAGCAGTCTTGCGGCGACGGATGGCTACACCTTC.

V gene TRBV6-4 combines with J gene TRBJ2-7, with no clear D. Looked up from germline, CDR1 is MRHNA and CDR2 is SNTAGT. Trimming left V 4 bases short and J 0 bases short, with 13 bases between. The CDR3 is made up of 15 amino acids. The CDR3 loop reads CASSAPEESSYEQYF. CDR3 DNA: TGTGCCAGCAGTGCCCCCGAGGAGAGCTCCTACGAGCAGTACTTC.

The V and J genes are TRBV28 and TRBJ1-6; unclear D gene. V shed 1 base and J shed 7 bases, with 11 bases lying between them. The germline gives CDR1 MDHEN, CDR2 SYDVKM. The CDR3 is 15 amino acids. CDR3 sequence: CASSLYGERNSPLHF. CDR3 DNA: TGTGCCAGCAGTTTATACGGGGAGAGGAATTCACCCCTCCACTTT.

The chain combines TRBV9 with TRBJ1-1, with 7 bases aligning to TRBD1. J was trimmed by 2 bases and V by 3 bases; bases with no gene match: 7. CDR1 and CDR2 (germline): SGDLS, YYNGEE. The CDR3 is made up of 15 amino acids. The CDR3 loop is CASSAQGQRNTEAFF. CDR3 DNA sequence: TGTGCCAGCAGCGCACAGGGACAGCGTAACACTGAAGCTTTCTTT.